These T cell receptor beta chains were read from a single sample in a study of blood T cells in healthy people across ages. TCRdb used MiXCR to reprocess the 5' RACE reads, holding one entry per CDR3 protein. The data contain roughly 410,000 distinct CDR3 sequences, about half of them singletons. The sample consisted of blood. These receptors were obtained from a man in his sixties in good health. Both conserved end residues are part of each CDR3. A D gene is named only where the DNA matches it firmly. Not every row has a clone size; where given, it reads once, few, many or a size class.

TRBV7-8	TRBD1	NA	TRBJ1-2	CASSLGGTGGGYTF	TGTGCCAGCAGCTTAGGCGGGACAGGAGGTGGCTACACCTTC
TRBV6-6	NA	NA	TRBJ2-4	CASSPRTEAQYF	TGTGCCAGCAGTCCCCGGACGGAGGCTCAGTACTTC
TRBV29-1	TRBD2	NA	TRBJ2-4	CSVEDPETSGPPQYF	TGCAGCGTTGAAGACCCGGAGACTAGCGGCCCCCCCCAGTACTTC
TRBV6-6	NA	NA	TRBJ1-1	CASGSGQSPAFF	TGTGCCAGCGGTTCCGGCCAGTCCCCAGCTTTCTTT
TRBV7-2	TRBD2	NA	TRBJ2-1	CASSLGLREGYNEQFF	TGTGCCAGCAGCCTAGGCTTAAGGGAGGGGTACAATGAGCAGTTCTTC
TRBV29-1	TRBD2	many	TRBJ2-1	CSVGTSGYNEQFF	TGCAGCGTAGGGACTAGCGGATACAATGAGCAGTTCTTC
TRBV7-2	NA	NA	TRBJ2-7	CASRSVDYEQYF	TGTGCCAGCAGATCCGTCGACTACGAGCAGTACTTC
TRBV29-1	NA	NA	TRBJ2-3	CSVRVGDTQYF	TGCAGCGTCAGAGTGGGAGATACGCAGTATTTT
TRBV4-2	NA	NA	TRBJ2-4	CASSQEGGPLAKNIQYF	TGTGCCAGCAGCCAAGAAGGGGGTCCCTTAGCCAAAAACATTCAGTACTTC
TRBV5-1	NA	few	TRBJ2-5	CASSPGPPRGTQYF	TGCGCCAGCAGCCCGGGACCACCCCGGGGGACCCAGTACTTC
TRBV6-1	NA	NA	TRBJ1-1	CASSGGQEYTEAFF	TGTGCCAGCAGTGGAGGCCAGGAGTACACTGAAGCTTTCTTT
TRBV15	TRBD2	few	TRBJ2-7	CATSTWNSGTTYEQYF	TGTGCCACCAGCACCTGGAATAGCGGGACTACCTACGAGCAGTACTTC
TRBV6-1	TRBD2	NA	TRBJ2-3	CASRPSFAGGPTDTQYF	TGTGCCAGCAGACCATCTTTCGCGGGAGGGCCGACAGATACGCAGTATTTT
TRBV10-3	NA	NA	TRBJ1-2	CAISELGQGNYGYTF	TGTGCCATCAGTGAGCTGGGGCAGGGTAACTATGGCTACACCTTC
TRBV20-1	TRBD2	NA	TRBJ2-3	CSATRLAGPTDTQYF	TGCAGTGCGACCCGACTAGCGGGTCCCACAGATACGCAGTATTTT
TRBV3-1	NA	NA	TRBJ1-1	CASSPLRGREAFF	TGTGCCAGCAGCCCCCTGCGAGGGCGAGAAGCTTTCTTT
TRBV4-1	NA	NA	TRBJ2-5	CASSRGPRQRETQYF	TGCGCCAGCAGCCGTGGACCTAGACAGAGAGAGACCCAGTACTTC
TRBV7-2	NA	NA	TRBJ2-3	CASSFGASTDTQYF	TGTGCCAGCAGCTTCGGGGCAAGCACAGATACGCAGTATTTT
TRBV7-7	TRBD1	few	TRBJ2-5	CASSPNEGAGTQYF	TGTGCTAGCAGCCCCAACGAGGGGGCGGGGACCCAGTACTTC
TRBV5-5	TRBD2	NA	TRBJ2-2	CASSLEGLKNTGELFF	TGTGCCAGCAGCTTGGAGGGACTAAAAAACACCGGGGAGCTGTTTTTT
TRBV30	TRBD2	few	TRBJ2-1	CAWRRTRSSYNEQFF	TGTGCCTGGAGGAGGACTAGGAGCTCCTACAATGAGCAGTTCTTC
TRBV7-8	NA	NA	TRBJ1-2	CASSSWASSNYGYTF	TGTGCCAGCAGCTCCTGGGCCAGTTCAAACTATGGCTACACCTTC
TRBV9	NA	NA	TRBJ2-1	CASSVDQRGYNEQFF	TGTGCCAGCAGCGTAGACCAGAGGGGTTACAATGAGCAGTTCTTC
TRBV12-3/TRBV12-4	TRBD1	NA	TRBJ2-3	CASSHPGGSTDTQYF	TGTGCCAGCAGTCACCCAGGGGGTAGCACAGATACGCAGTATTTT
TRBV6-6	NA	NA	TRBJ2-7	CASSPLPKQSSYEQYF	TGTGCCAGCAGTCCCCTGCCCAAACAAAGCTCCTACGAGCAGTACTTC
TRBV5-5	NA	NA	TRBJ2-7	CASSFGVDEQYF	TGTGCCAGCAGCTTCGGGGTCGACGAGCAGTACTTC
TRBV4-2	TRBD2	few	TRBJ2-1	CASSQAVSGRYNEQFF	TGTGCCAGCAGCCAAGCGGTTAGCGGGCGATACAATGAGCAGTTCTTC
TRBV9	NA	NA	TRBJ1-1	CASSVVGGSTEAFF	TGTGCCAGCAGCGTAGTAGGGGGATCTACTGAAGCTTTCTTT
TRBV6-1	NA	few	TRBJ1-5	CASSTGSAYSNQPQHF	TGTGCCAGCAGTACGGGGAGTGCCTATAGCAATCAGCCCCAGCATTTT